Following are 23 T cell receptor beta chains from one sample sequenced in a study of T cell repertoires in cytomegalovirus infection. Each CDR3 protein gets one entry after TCRdb re-called the reads with MiXCR. The sample contains 830,000 or so distinct CDR3 sequences, 32% of which appear only once. No antigen has been identified for these receptors. The input for sequencing was cultured CD8+ T cells from PBMCs, taken from culture after CMV antigen stimulation. The receptors originated from a human donor in good health (CMV status not recorded). Some clones in this sample may be carry-over from other donors' samples.

Remarks on this clonotype: A much larger clone differs by one base, so this may be a read error. This CDR3 reads CASSLTEFYEQYV. The DNA for the CDR3 is TGTGCCAGCAGTCTCACAGAGTTCTACGAGCAGTACGTC. The chain combines TRBV6-1 with TRBJ2-7; no firm D call. Germline CDR1 and CDR2: MNHNS and SASEGT. The V end was cut by 5 bases, the J end by 3 bases, with 11 bases between. The CDR3 has 13 residues.

This rearrangement joins TRBV9 to TRBJ2-3; TRBD2 agrees at 8 bases. With 4 bases clipped from V and 2 bases from J, the junction kept 12 bases outside the gene matches. Germline CDR1 is SGDLS and CDR2 is YYNGEE. The CDR3 contains 17 residues. CDR3 loop: CASSPRLIAGPTDTQYF. In DNA form, the CDR3 reads TGTGCCAGCAGCCCTCGACTTATAGCGGGACCCACAGATACGCAGTATTTT.

This clonotype occurred a few times. This chain joins TRBV19 and TRBJ2-7, with no clear D. Germline CDR1 reads LNHDA; CDR2 reads SQIVND (reference sequence). This CDR3 comprises 13 residues. Trimming shortened V by 3 bases and J by 0 bases, and 6 bases separated the two germline ends. Written as DNA, the CDR3 is TGTGCCAGTAGTATCCCGAACTCCTACGAGCAGTACTTC. Translation gives CASSIPNSYEQYF.

This clonotype was picked up many times. V is TRBV7-2 and J is TRBJ2-5, with D possibly called TRBD1 or TRBD2 (5 bases each). This CDR3 is built from 16 residues. The V gene lost 4 bases and the J gene lost 0 bases, with 15 bases spanning the gap. Germline lookup yields CDR1 SGHTA and CDR2 FQGNSA. For the CDR3, the DNA is TGTGCCAGCAGCTCCCCCCAAAGGGGAGACCAAGAGACCCAGTACTTC. It codes for CASSSPQRGDQETQYF.

This clonotype showed up just a few times. The gene calls are TRBV12-3 or TRBV12-4 and TRBJ1-5; 7 bases match TRBD1. V shed 7 bases, J shed 3 bases, and the junction held 12 bases outside the gene matches. The CDR3 runs to 16 residues. DNA for the CDR3: TGTGCCAGCAACCTAGACAGGGTGCCGCCCAATCAGCCCCAGCATTTT. Its protein product is CASNLDRVPPNQPQHF.

This chain connects TRBV7-9 to TRBJ1-2; TRBD1 is a possible D gene (5 bases). Trimming removed 1 base at V and 6 bases at J, with 15 bases between. In germline, CDR1 is SEHNR, CDR2 FQNEAQ (reference sequence). The CDR3 sequence is 15 residues long. The CDR3 spells CASSLEGGGVNGYTF. DNA for the CDR3: TGTGCCAGCAGCTTAGAAGGCGGGGGAGTTAATGGCTACACCTTC.

This clonotype showed up just a few times. V gene TRBV6-5 combines with J gene TRBJ2-2; unclear D gene. This CDR3 spans 14 amino acids. Trimming stripped 0 bases from V and 5 bases from J, with 7 bases between. CDR1 is MNHEY, CDR2 SVGAGI, per germline. The CDR3 DNA reads as TGTGCCAGCAGTTACTCAGACGGTACCGGGGAGCTGTTTTTT. Translating it yields CASSYSDGTGELFF.

This clonotype was found a few times. The rearrangement uses TRBV12-3 or TRBV12-4 and TRBJ2-5; a weak D match, TRBD1 (5 bases). The CDR3 is 15 residues long. Deletions cut 2 bases from V and 1 base from J, with 11 bases between. CDR3 in amino acids: CASSLRGRPQETQYF. CDR3 nucleotide sequence: TGTGCCAGCAGTTTAAGGGGCCGACCCCAAGAGACCCAGTACTTC.

The chain combines TRBV7-6 with TRBJ2-4, with 7 nucleotides matching TRBD1. The trim removed 2 bases at V and 4 bases at J, leaving 2 bases unmatched. There are 14 residues in the CDR3. The germline V gene encodes CDR1 SGHVS and CDR2 FNYEAQ. The CDR3 reads CASSLRDSKNIQYF. CDR3 nucleotide sequence: TGTGCCAGCAGCTTAAGGGACAGTAAAAACATTCAGTACTTC.

The rearrangement joins TRBV11-2 to TRBJ1-2; D remains unclear. CDR3 length: 15 amino acids. Trimming pared 5 bases from V and 4 bases from J, leaving 17 bases between. Germline loops: CDR1 SGHAT, CDR2 FQNNGV. The CDR3 DNA reads TGTGCCAGCAGCCAGCAGCATAGGGAATTCTATGGCTACACCTTC. Translation: CASSQQHREFYGYTF.

A few counts support this clonotype. J is TRBJ1-2 and V is TRBV6-5; D is unresolved. CDR1 and CDR2 from the germline V gene are MNHEY and SVGAGI. CDR3 length: 12 residues. Between the trimmed V and J ends, which lost 7 bases and 4 bases, there was a span of 10 bases. CDR3: CASKRVGYGYTF. DNA for the CDR3: TGTGCCAGCAAGAGGGTCGGCTATGGCTACACCTTC.

The chain joins TRBV29-1 to TRBJ2-2, with 10 bases matching TRBD1. Germline trimming cut 4 bases from V and 4 bases from J; bases unmatched to any gene: 9. In germline, CDR1 is SQVTM, CDR2 ANQGSEA. CDR3 length: 16 residues. Written as DNA, the CDR3 is TGCAGCGTTGTGGACAGGGGGAGCGGTGGCACCGGGGAGCTGTTTTTT. It translates to CSVVDRGSGGTGELFF.

This clonotype was found a few times. V gene TRBV5-1 combines with J gene TRBJ1-6, with D perhaps TRBD1 (5 bases). Germline V gene data show CDR1 as SGHRS and CDR2 as YFSETQ. CDR3 length: 16 residues. Trimming removed 4 bases at V and 8 bases at J, with 19 bases between. DNA for the CDR3: TGCGCCAGCAGCCCGGACATTTGGGGTCCGGATTCACCCCTCCACTTT. It codes for CASSPDIWGPDSPLHF. The whole variable domain, filled in from reference TRBV5-1 and TRBJ1-6, reads KAGVTQTPRYLIKTRGQQVTLSCSPISGHRSVSWYQQTPGQGLQFLFEYFSETQRNKGNFPGRFSGRQFSNSRSEMNVSTLELGDSALYLCASSPDIWGPDSPLHFGNGTRLTVT.

This clonotype occurred a few times. This sequence joins TRBV10-3 and TRBJ2-1; 10 nucleotides agree with TRBD1. V dropped 11 bases and J dropped 8; count of bases not matched to a gene: 9. The CDR3 sequence is 13 residues long. Germline V gives CDR1 ENHRY, CDR2 SYGVKD. CDR3 DNA sequence: TGTGCCTCCCGGGACAGGGGATTAGATGAGCAGTTCTTC. Protein product: CASRDRGLDEQFF.

This clonotype was seen repeatedly, ten times or more. V and J are TRBV10-3 and TRBJ2-1; 12 bases map to TRBD2. V was pared by 8 bases and J by 7 bases, with 3 bases of the junction left unmatched. There are 13 residues in the CDR3. Per germline, CDR1 ENHRY and CDR2 SYGVKD. The CDR3 sequence: CAIGGLAGNEQFF. For the CDR3, the DNA is TGTGCCATCGGCGGACTAGCGGGAAATGAGCAGTTCTTC.

CDR3 sequence: CASSQGQLGYTF. The CDR3 bases are TGTGCCAGCAGTCAGGGCCAGTTGGGCTACACCTTC. The rearrangement uses TRBV6-1 and TRBJ1-2, with D possibly being TRBD1 (5 bases). This CDR3 region has 12 residues. Germline values: CDR1 MNHNS, CDR2 SASEGT. V was trimmed by 5 bases and J by 8 bases, leaving 12 bases between them.

In this sample, this clonotype turned up once. The chain combines TRBV5-4 with TRBJ2-4; no clear D. CDR1 SGHNT and CDR2 YYREEE come from the germline V gene (reference sequence). V was pared by 0 bases and J by 10 bases, with 8 bases between. The CDR3 contains 12 residues. CDR3 region: CASSLGDRIQYF. The CDR3 nucleotides read TGTGCCAGCAGCTTGGGGGATCGTATTCAGTACTTC. The entire variable domain, with the rest obtained from reference TRBV5-4 and TRBJ2-4, is as follows: ETGVTQSPTHLIKTRGQQVTLRCSSQSGHNTVSWYQQALGQGPQFIFQYYREEENGRGNFPPRFSGLQFPNYSSELNVNALELDDSALYLCASSLGDRIQYFGAGTRLSVL.

The chain links TRBV20-1 to TRBJ2-1; no firm D call. V was pared by 1 base and J by 0 bases, with 22 bases between. CDR3 length: 19 residues. Germline loops: CDR1 DFQATT, CDR2 SNEGSKA (reference sequence). The DNA for the CDR3 is TGCAGTGCTAGAGGTGTAGGGATAGTGGGGTCCTTCTCCTACAATGAGCAGTTCTTC. Protein: CSARGVGIVGSFSYNEQFF.

The chain links TRBV27 to TRBJ2-3, with 13 bases fitting TRBD2. CDR1 is MNHEY, CDR2 SMNVEV, per germline (reference sequence). The CDR3 runs to 18 residues. With 0 bases clipped from V and 1 base from J, the junction kept 4 bases outside the gene matches. The CDR3 loop reads CASSLSLAGGRGTDTQYF. The CDR3 region has the DNA TGTGCCAGCAGTTTATCACTAGCGGGGGGGCGGGGCACAGATACGCAGTATTTT.

This clonotype was seen a handful of times. This chain uses TRBV5-4 with TRBJ1-1; D perhaps matches TRBD1 (5 bases). Germline loops: CDR1 SGHNT, CDR2 YYREEE (reference sequence). This CDR3 is built from 15 residues. Trimming removed 4 bases from V and 0 bases from J, with 13 bases in between. The CDR3 spells CASSTRGHLNTEAFF. CDR3 nucleotides: TGTGCCAGCAGCACCCGCGGACACCTGAACACTGAAGCTTTCTTT.

This clonotype appeared a few times. The chain couples TRBV6-5 to TRBJ1-1, with TRBD1 matching over 7 bases. The CDR3 has 13 residues. Germline V CDR1 and CDR2: MNHEY, SVGAGI. V dropped 11 bases and J dropped 6; count of bases not matched to a gene: 12. The CDR3 region is CACEGAGLAEAFF. The CDR3 DNA follows: TGTGCCTGCGAGGGGGCGGGGTTGGCTGAAGCTTTCTTT.

There are a few counts of this clonotype. The chain is built from TRBV4-1 and TRBJ1-5, with a weak D call TRBD1 (5 bases). The germline V gene encodes CDR1 MGHRA and CDR2 YSYEKL. The CDR3 extends over 16 amino acids. Trimming removed 4 bases from V and 3 bases from J, with 16 bases in between. CDR3 DNA: TGCGCCAGCAGCCCGGCAGGGTTTTCAGTCAATCAGCCCCAGCATTTT. It specifies CASSPAGFSVNQPQHF.

The chain joins TRBV15 to TRBJ1-4; D possibly corresponds to TRBD1 (5 bases). V lost 0 bases, J lost 4 bases, and 15 bases lay in between. CDR1 and CDR2 (germline): LNHNV, YYDKDF (reference sequence). This CDR3 has 17 amino acids. The CDR3 here is CATSRDEAGVGNEKLFF. The CDR3 DNA is TGTGCCACCAGCAGAGATGAGGCGGGGGTCGGTAATGAAAAACTGTTTTTT.